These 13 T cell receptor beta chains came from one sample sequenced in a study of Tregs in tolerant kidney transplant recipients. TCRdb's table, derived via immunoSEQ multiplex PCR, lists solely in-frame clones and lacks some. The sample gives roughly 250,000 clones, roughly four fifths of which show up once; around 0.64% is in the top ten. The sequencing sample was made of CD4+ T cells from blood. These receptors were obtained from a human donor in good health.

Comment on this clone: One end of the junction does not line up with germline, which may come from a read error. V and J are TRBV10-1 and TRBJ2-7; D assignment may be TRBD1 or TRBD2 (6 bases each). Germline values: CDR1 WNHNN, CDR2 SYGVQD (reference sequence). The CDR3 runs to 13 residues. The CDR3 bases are TGCGCCAGCAGTGAGTCGGGGGGCTACGGGCAGTACTTC. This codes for CASSESGGYGQYF.

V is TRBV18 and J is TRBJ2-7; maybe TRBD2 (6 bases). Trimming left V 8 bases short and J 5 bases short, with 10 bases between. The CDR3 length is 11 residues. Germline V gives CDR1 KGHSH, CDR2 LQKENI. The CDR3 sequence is CASRRVDEQYF. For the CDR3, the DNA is TGTGCCAGCCGGAGGGTGGACGAGCAGTACTTC.

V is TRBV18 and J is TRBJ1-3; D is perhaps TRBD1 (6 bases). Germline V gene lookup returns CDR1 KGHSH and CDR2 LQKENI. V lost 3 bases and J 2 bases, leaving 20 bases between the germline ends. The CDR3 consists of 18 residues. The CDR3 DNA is TGTGCCAGCTCACCCCGGTGGGCGTCAGGGGCCCCTGGAAACACCATATATTTT. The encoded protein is CASSPRWASGAPGNTIYF.

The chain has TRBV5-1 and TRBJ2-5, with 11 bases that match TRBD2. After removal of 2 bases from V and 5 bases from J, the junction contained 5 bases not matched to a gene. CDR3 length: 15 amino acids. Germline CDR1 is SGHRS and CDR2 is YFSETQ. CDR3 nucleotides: TGCGCCAGCAGCTTCCTAGCGGGGGGAACCGAGACCCAGTACTTC. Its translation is CASSFLAGGTETQYF.

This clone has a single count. The CDR3 loop reads CASSPGTGSYEQYF. The CDR3 coding sequence is TGCGCCAGCAGTCCCGGGACAGGGTCCTACGAGCAGTACTTC. The chain carries TRBV5-1 and TRBJ2-5; 9 nucleotides agree with TRBD1. The better agreement between TRBJ2-7 and the DNA end casts doubt on the J call. This CDR3 is 14 amino acids long. Looked up from germline, CDR1 is SGHRS and CDR2 is YFSETQ.

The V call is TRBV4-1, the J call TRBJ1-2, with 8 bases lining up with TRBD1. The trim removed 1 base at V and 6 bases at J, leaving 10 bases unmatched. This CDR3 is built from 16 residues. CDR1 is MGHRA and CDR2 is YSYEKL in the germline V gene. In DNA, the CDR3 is TGCGCCAGCAGCCAAGGGGGCAGGGGGCCGCGAGATGGCTACACCTTC. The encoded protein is CASSQGGRGPRDGYTF.

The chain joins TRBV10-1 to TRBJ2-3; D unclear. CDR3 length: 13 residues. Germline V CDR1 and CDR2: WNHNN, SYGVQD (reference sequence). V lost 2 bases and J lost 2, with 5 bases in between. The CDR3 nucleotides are TGCGCCAGCAGTGAGACCGTCACAGATACGCAGTATTTT. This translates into CASSETVTDTQYF.

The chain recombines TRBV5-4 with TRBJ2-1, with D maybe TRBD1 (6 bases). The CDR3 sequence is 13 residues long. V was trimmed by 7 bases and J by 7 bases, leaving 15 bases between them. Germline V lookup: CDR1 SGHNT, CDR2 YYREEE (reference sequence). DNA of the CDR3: TGTGCCAGCCGGCTGGACAGCGTAAATGAGCAGTTCTTC. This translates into CASRLDSVNEQFF.

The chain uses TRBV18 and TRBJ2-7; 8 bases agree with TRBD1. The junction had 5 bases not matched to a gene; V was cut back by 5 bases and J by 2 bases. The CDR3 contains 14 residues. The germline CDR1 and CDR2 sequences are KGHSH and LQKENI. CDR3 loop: CASSLRTGTYEQYF. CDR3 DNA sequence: TGTGCCAGCTCATTGCGGACAGGGACCTACGAGCAGTACTTC.

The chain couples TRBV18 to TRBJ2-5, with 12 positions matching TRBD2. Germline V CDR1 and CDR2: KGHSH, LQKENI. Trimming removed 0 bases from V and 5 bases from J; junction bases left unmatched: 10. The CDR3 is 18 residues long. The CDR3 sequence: CASSPPGLAGPLGETQYF. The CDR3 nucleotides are TGTGCCAGCTCACCACCGGGACTAGCGGGTCCCCTGGGGGAGACCCAGTACTTC. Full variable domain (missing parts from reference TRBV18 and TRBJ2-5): NAGVMQNPRHLVRRRGQEARLRCSPMKGHSHVYWYRQLPEEGLKFMVYLQKENIIDESGMPKERFSAEFPKEGPSILRIQQVVRGDSAAYFCASSPPGLAGPLGETQYFGPGTRLLVL.

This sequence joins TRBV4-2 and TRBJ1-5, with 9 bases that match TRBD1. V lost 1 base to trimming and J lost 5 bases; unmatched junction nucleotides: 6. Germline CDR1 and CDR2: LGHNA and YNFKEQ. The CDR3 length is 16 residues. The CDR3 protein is CASSQVDRGRDQPQHF. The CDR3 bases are TGTGCCAGCAGCCAAGTGGACAGGGGAAGGGATCAGCCCCAGCATTTT.

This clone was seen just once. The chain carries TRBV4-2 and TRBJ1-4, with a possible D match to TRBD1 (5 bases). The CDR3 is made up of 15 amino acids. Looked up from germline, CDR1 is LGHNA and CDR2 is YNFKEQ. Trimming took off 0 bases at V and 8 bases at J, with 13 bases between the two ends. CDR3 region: CASSQDQGGGEKLFF. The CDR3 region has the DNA TGTGCCAGCAGCCAAGACCAGGGAGGCGGCGAAAAACTGTTTTTT.

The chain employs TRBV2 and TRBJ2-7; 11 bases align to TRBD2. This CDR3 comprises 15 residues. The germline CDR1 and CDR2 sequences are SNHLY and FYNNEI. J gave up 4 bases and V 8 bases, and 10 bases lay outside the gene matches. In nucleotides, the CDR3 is TGTGCCAGCGGGGTGACTAGCGGGAATAAGTACGAGCAGTACTTC. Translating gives CASGVTSGNKYEQYF.